This T cell receptor beta chain was sequenced in a study of T cells in Graves' hyperthyroidism and ophthalmopathy. Study details: Peripheral blood collection took place at initial diagnosis, before any treatment. Study conclusions and caveats: In validation, the model predicted ophthalmopathy. These predictions came a median approximately six months before onset.

V lost 5 bases to trimming and J lost 5 bases, with 15 bases between them. Germline V lookup: CDR1 DFQATT, CDR2 SNEGSKA (reference sequence). The CDR3 totals 13 residues. Amplification yielded TCR beta CDR3 regions, with RNA transcripts as the source. Primed by the HTBI set, a first-round RT-PCR was run on the TCR CDR3. Via MiXCR, TCRdb re-called the multiplex PCR reads, giving one row per CDR3 protein. The table has around 350,000 distinct CDR3 sequences, around 25% seen once. Patients between 18 and 65 years old had hyperthyroidism, newly diagnosed and lasting under 2 months. Clinicians diagnosed patients from clinical symptoms, serum thyroxine and TRAb, thyroid ultrasound and orbital computed tomography. About this clonotype itself: The antigen is unknown.

This TCR was recovered from a man over 45 with Graves' hyperthyroidism. The chain carries TRBV20-1 and TRBJ2-5; possibly TRBD1 for D (6 bases). The sequenced material came from blood. DNA of the CDR3: TGCAGTGCTGGCTTTGGGGGCTGGGAGACCCAGTACTTC. Protein: CSAGFGGWETQYF.